These T cell receptor beta chains were read from a single sample in a study of T cell repertoires in cytomegalovirus infection. TCRdb ran MiXCR on the reads and lists one entry per CDR3 protein. The sample holds 150,000 to 180,000 distinct CDR3 sequences, 23% seen once. Material: PBMCs. The receptor set was obtained from a human donor in good health (CMV status not recorded). Some clones in this sample may be carry-over from other donors' samples. CDR3s include the opening cysteine and the closing phenylalanine or tryptophan. Each record gives: clone size, J gene, V gene, CDR3 protein. The size entry is marked missing in some rows and otherwise reads once, few, many or a size class.

.	TRBJ2-7	TRBV28	CASSPQATGPYEQYF
.	TRBJ1-5	TRBV20-1	CSARDFYSGGNSIGGRYQPQHF
.	TRBJ2-5	TRBV7-3	CASSLTVQETQYF
few	TRBJ2-3	TRBV6-2/TRBV6-3	CASRRTSESDTQYF
.	TRBJ2-7	TRBV28	CASSLSRITGTQYEQYF
few	TRBJ2-1	TRBV28	CASGTAWDEQFF
many	TRBJ1-1	TRBV5-1	CASSLRGQKNTEAFF
few	TRBJ2-7	TRBV20-1	CSARGRETLLSEQYF
many	TRBJ1-1	TRBV6-2/TRBV6-3	CASNHVTGLGILNTEAFF
few	TRBJ2-1	TRBV24-1	CATGTSGSKPNEQFF
many	TRBJ2-5	TRBV7-9	CASSLLAGKETQYF
.	TRBJ2-2	TRBV20-1	CSDKNTKFDPGTGGEVNTGELFF
.	TRBJ2-7	TRBV6-2/TRBV6-3	CASTDSSYEQYF
many	TRBJ1-1	TRBV7-8	CASSTDLRSTEAFF
few	TRBJ1-5	TRBV28	CASSLLGGQPQHF
.	TRBJ1-5	TRBV7-2	CASSLQANNQPQHF
many	TRBJ1-3	TRBV7-2	CASSLASGQGGNTIYF
many	TRBJ1-1	TRBV7-2	CASSPMRGMNTEAFF
many	TRBJ2-4	TRBV28	CASSWTSGVKNIQYF
many	TRBJ2-5	TRBV7-2	CASSRSLAGGLSLTQYF
.	TRBJ1-5	TRBV28	CASSSPGVGQPQHF
.	TRBJ2-3	TRBV10-2	CASSAPLAGGGDTQYF
few	TRBJ2-1	TRBV5-6	CASSLDTGEQFF
.	TRBJ1-1	TRBV19	CASSWALNTEAFF